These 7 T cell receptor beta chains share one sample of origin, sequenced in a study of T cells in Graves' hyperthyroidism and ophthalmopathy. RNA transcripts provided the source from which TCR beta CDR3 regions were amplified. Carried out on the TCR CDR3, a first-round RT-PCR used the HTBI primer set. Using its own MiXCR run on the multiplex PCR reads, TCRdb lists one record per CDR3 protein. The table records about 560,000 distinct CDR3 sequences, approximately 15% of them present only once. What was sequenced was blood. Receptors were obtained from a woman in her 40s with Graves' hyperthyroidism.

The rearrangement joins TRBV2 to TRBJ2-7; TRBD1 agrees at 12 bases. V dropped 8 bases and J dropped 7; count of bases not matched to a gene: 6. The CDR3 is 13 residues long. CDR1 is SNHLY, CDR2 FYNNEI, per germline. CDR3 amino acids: CASPGQGAGEQYF. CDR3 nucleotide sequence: TGTGCCAGCCCGGGACAGGGGGCGGGGGAGCAGTACTTC.

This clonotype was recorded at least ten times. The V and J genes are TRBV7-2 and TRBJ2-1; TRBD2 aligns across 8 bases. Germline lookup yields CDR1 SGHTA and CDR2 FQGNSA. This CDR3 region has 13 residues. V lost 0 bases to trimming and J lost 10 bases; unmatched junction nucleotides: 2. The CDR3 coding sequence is TGTGCCAGCAGCTTAGCCCAGCGGGAGGAGCAGTTCTTC. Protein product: CASSLAQREEQFF.

The CDR3 DNA reads TGCGCCAGCAGCTTGGGACTAGCGGTCTACGAGCAGTACTTC. Its translation is CASSLGLAVYEQYF. This rearrangement joins TRBV5-1 to TRBJ2-7; 9 bases are a match to TRBD2. V shed 0 bases and J 3 bases; nucleotides not matched to a gene: 1. The CDR3 extends over 14 amino acids. Germline V gene sequence: CDR1 SGHRS, CDR2 YFSETQ.

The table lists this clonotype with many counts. The CDR3 region is CATSRDPKSPLHF. The CDR3 DNA follows: TGTGCCACCAGCAGAGATCCCAAATCACCCCTCCACTTT. The genes are TRBV15 and TRBJ1-6, with no clear D. The CDR3 is made up of 13 amino acids. The ends were cut back, 0 bases at V and 10 bases at J, with 7 bases in the middle. Germline values: CDR1 LNHNV, CDR2 YYDKDF (reference sequence).

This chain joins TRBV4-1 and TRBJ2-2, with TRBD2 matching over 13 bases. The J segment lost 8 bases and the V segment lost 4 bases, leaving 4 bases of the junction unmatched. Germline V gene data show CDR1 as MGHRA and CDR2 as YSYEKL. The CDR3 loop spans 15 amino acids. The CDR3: CASSPGLAGEGELFF. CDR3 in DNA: TGCGCCAGCAGCCCCGGACTAGCGGGAGAAGGGGAGCTGTTTTTT.

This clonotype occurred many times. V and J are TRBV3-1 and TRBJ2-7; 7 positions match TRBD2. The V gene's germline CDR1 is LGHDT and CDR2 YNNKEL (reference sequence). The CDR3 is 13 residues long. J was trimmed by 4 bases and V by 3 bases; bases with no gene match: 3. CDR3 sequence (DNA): TGTGCCAGCAGCCAGGGGGGGAAATACGAGCAGTACTTC. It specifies CASSQGGKYEQYF.

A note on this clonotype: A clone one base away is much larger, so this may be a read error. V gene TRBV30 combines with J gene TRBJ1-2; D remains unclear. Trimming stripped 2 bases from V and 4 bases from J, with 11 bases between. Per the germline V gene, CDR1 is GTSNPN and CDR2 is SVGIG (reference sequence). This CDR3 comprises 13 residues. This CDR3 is CAWSPIDFYGYTF. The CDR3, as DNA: TGTGCCTGGAGTCCTATCGATTTCTATGGCTACACCTTC.